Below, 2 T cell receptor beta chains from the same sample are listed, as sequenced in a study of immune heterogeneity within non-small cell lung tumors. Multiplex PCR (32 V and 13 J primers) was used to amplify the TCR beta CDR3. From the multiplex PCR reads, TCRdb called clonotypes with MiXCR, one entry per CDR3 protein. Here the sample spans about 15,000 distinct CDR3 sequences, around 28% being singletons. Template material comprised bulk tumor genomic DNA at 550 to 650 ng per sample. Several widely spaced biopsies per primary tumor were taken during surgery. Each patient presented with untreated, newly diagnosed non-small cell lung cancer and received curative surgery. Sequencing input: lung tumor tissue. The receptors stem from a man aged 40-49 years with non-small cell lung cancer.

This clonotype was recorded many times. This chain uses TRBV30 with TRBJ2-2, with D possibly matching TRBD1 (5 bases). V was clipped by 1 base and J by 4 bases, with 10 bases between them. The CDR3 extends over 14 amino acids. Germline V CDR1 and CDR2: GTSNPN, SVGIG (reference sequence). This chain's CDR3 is CAWSAGSTTGELFF. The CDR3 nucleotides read TGTGCCTGGAGTGCAGGGTCGACCACCGGGGAGCTGTTTTTT.

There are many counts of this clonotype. CDR3 region: CASSDPATGSYGYTF. CDR3 nucleotide sequence: TGTGCCAGCAGCGATCCTGCGACAGGGAGTTATGGCTACACCTTC. The chain couples TRBV27 to TRBJ1-2; 7 nucleotides agree with TRBD1. The CDR3 runs to 15 residues. Looked up from germline, CDR1 is MNHEY and CDR2 is SMNVEV (reference sequence). V was clipped by 6 bases and J by 5 bases; unmatched bases: 12.